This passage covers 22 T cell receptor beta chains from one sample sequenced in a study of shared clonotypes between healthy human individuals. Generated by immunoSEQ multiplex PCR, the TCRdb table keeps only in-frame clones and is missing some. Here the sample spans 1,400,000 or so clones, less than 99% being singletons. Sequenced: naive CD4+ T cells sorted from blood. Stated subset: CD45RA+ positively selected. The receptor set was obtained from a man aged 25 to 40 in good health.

The CDR3 spells CASSFDRVGNQPQHF. The CDR3 bases are TGTGCCAGCAGTTTCGACAGGGTTGGCAATCAGCCCCAGCATTTT. This sequence joins TRBV27 and TRBJ1-5; 7 nucleotides line up with TRBD1. The CDR3 runs 15 residues. The germline V gene encodes CDR1 MNHEY and CDR2 SMNVEV (reference sequence). V lost 3 bases and J lost 2; bases outside the gene matches: 4.

This chain's CDR3 is CASSLLSNQPQHF. CDR3 coding DNA: TGTGCCAGCAGTTTATTAAGCAATCAGCCCCAGCATTTT. The V gene is TRBV28, the J gene TRBJ1-5; no clear D. CDR1 and CDR2 (germline): MDHEN, SYDVKM. The V gene lost 1 base and the J gene lost 1 base, with 2 bases spanning the gap. The CDR3 extends over 13 amino acids.

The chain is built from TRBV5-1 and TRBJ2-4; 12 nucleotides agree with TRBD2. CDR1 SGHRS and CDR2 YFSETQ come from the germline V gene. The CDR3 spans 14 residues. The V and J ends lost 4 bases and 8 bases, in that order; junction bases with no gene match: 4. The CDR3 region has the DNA TGCGCCAGCAGCCGGACTAGCGGGAAGGACATTCAGTACTTC. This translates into CASSRTSGKDIQYF.

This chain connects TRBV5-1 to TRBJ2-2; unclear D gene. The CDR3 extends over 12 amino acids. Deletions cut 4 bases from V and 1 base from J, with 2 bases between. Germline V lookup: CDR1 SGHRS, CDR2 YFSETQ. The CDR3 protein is CASSGNTGELFF. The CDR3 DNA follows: TGCGCCAGCAGCGGGAACACCGGGGAGCTGTTTTTT. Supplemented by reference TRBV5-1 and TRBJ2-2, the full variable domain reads KAGVTQTPRYLIKTRGQQVTLSCSPISGHRSVSWYQQTPGQGLQFLFEYFSETQRNKGNFPGRFSGRQFSNSRSEMNVSTLELGDSALYLCASSGNTGELFFGEGSRLTVL.

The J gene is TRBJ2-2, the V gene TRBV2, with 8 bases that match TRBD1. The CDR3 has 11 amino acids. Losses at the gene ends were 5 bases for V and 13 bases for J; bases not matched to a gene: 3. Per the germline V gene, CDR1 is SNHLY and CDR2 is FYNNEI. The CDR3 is CASSSGGMLFF. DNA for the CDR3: TGTGCCAGCAGTTCAGGGGGCATGCTGTTTTTT.

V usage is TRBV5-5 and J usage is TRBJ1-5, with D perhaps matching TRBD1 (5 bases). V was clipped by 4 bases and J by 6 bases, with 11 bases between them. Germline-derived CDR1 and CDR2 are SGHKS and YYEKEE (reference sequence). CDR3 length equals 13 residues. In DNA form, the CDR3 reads TGTGCCAGCAGCCCCAATGGGGGTCAGCCCCAGCATTTT. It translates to CASSPNGGQPQHF.

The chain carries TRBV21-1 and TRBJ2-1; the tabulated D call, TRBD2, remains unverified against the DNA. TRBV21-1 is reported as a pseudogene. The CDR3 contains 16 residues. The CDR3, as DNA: TGTGCCAGCAGCAAACGAACTAGCGGGAGTTCTTATGAGCAGTTCTTC. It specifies CASSKRTSGSSYEQFF.

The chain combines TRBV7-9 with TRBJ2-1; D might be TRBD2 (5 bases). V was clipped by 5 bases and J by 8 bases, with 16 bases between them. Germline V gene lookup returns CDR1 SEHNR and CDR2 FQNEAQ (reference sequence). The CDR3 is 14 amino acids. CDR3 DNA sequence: TGTGCCAGCAGCAGCAGACACCCCGGGGATGAGCAGTTCTTC. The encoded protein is CASSSRHPGDEQFF.

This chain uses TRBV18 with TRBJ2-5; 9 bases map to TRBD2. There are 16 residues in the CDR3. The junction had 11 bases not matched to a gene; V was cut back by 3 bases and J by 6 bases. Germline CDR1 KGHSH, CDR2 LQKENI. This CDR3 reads CASSPNPSGEGKTQYF. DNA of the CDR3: TGTGCCAGCTCACCGAACCCTAGCGGGGAGGGTAAGACCCAGTACTTC.

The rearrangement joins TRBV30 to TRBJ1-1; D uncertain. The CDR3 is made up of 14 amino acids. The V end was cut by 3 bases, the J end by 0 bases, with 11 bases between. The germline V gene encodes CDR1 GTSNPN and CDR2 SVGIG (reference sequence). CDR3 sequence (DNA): TGTGCCTGGAGCCACGGGAGTATGAACACTGAAGCTTTCTTT. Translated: CAWSHGSMNTEAFF. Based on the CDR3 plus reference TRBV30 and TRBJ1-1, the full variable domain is SQTIHQWPATLVQPVGSPLSLECTVEGTSNPNLYWYRQAAGRGLQLLFYSVGIGQISSEVPQNLSASRPQDRQFILSSKKLLLSDSGFYLCAWSHGSMNTEAFFGQGTRLTVV.

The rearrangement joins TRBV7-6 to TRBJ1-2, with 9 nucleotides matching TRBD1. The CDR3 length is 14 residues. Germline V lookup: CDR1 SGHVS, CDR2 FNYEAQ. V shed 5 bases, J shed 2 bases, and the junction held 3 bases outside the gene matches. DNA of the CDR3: TGTGCCAGCAGCCGCGGACAGGGGAACTATGGCTACACCTTC. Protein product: CASSRGQGNYGYTF.

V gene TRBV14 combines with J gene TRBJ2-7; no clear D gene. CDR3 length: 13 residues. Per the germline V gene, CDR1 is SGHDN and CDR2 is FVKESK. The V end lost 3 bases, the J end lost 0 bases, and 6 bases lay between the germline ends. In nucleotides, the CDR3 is TGTGCCAGCAGCCAGCCAGACTCCTACGAGCAGTACTTC. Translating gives CASSQPDSYEQYF.

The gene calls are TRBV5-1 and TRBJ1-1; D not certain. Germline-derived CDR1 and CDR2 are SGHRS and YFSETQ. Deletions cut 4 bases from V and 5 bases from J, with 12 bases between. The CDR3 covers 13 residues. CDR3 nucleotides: TGCGCCAGCAGCCCATACCCTGAAACTGAAGCTTTCTTT. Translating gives CASSPYPETEAFF.

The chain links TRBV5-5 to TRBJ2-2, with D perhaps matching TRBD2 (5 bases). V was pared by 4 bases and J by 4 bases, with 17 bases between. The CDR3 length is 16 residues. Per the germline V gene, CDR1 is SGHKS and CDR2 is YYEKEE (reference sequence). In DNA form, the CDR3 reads TGTGCCAGCAGCCCTGGTACGGGGTTGAGCACCGGGGAGCTGTTTTTT. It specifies CASSPGTGLSTGELFF. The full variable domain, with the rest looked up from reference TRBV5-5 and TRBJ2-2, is DAGVTQSPTHLIKTRGQQVTLRCSPISGHKSVSWYQQVLGQGPQFIFQYYEKEERGRGNFPDRFSARQFPNYSSELNVNALLLGDSALYLCASSPGTGLSTGELFFGEGSRLTVL.

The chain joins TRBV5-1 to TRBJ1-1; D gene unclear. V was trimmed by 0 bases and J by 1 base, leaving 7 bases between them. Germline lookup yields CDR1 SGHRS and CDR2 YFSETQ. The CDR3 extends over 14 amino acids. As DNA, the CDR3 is TGCGCCAGCAGCTTGGACGGCCCGAACACTGAAGCTTTCTTT. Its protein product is CASSLDGPNTEAFF.

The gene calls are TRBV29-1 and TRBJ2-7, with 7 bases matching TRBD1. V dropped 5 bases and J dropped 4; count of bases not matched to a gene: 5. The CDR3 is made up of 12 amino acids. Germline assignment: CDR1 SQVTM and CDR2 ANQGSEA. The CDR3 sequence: CSVSTGRYEQYF. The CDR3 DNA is TGCAGCGTTTCGACAGGGCGTTACGAGCAGTACTTC.

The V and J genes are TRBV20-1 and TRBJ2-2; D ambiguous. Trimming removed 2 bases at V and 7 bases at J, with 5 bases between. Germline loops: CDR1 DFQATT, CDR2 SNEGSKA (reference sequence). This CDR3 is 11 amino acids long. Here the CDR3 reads CSARYVGELFF. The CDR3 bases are TGCAGTGCTAGATATGTCGGGGAGCTGTTTTTT.

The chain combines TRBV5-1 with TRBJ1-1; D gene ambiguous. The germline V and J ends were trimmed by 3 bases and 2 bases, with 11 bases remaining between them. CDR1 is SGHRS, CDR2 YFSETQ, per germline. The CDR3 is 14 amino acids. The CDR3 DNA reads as TGCGCCAGCAGCTCGATCCGGGGAAACACTGAAGCTTTCTTT. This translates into CASSSIRGNTEAFF.

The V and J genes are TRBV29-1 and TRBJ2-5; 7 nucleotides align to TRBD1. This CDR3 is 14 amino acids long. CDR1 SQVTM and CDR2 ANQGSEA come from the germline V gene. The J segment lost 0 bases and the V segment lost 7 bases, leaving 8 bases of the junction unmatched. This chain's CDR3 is CSAQRTGYQETQYF. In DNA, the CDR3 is TGCAGCGCCCAACGGACAGGCTACCAAGAGACCCAGTACTTC.

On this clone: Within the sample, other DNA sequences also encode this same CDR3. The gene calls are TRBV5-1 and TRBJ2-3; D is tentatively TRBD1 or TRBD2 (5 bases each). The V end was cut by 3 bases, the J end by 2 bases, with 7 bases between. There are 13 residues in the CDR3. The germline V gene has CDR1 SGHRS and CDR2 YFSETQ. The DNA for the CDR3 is TGCGCCAGCAGCTCGGGACCCACAGATACGCAGTATTTT. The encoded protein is CASSSGPTDTQYF.

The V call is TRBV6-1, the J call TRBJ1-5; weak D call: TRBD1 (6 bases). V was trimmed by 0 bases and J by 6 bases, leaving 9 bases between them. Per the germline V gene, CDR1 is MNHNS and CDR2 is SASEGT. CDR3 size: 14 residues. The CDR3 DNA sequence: TGTGCCAGCAGTGAAGCGGGGGCTCTTCAGCCCCAGCATTTT. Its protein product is CASSEAGALQPQHF.

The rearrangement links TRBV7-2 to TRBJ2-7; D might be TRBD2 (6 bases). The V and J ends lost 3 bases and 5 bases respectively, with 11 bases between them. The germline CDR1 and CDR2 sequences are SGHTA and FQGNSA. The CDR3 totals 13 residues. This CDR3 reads CASSFAGSNEQYF. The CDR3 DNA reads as TGTGCCAGCAGCTTTGCGGGGTCCAACGAGCAGTACTTC.